Listed below are T cell receptor beta chains from one sample, sequenced in a study of blood T cell repertoires in COVID-19. Sequenced by immunoSEQ multiplex PCR; TCRdb stores in-frame clones only, minus some. The table has about 150,000 clones, under 90% seen once. Sequenced sample: peripheral blood. All receptors come from a human donor in a cohort sampled during active COVID-19. CDR3s include the opening cysteine and the closing phenylalanine or tryptophan. A D gene is named only where the DNA matches it firmly. A clone size is listed for some rows: how often the clone was seen (once, few, many), or a class if it is expanded.

>.|.|TRBV6-6|TRBJ1-1
CASLSTVEAFF
TGTGCCAGCCTGAGTACGGTTGAAGCTTTCTTT
>.|.|TRBV3-1/TRBV3-2|TRBJ1-1
CASSPRQGMGAFF
TGTGCCAGCAGCCCCCGGCAGGGTATGGGAGCTTTCTTT
>.|.|TRBV4-1|TRBJ2-4
CASSRAQEMGPNIQYF
TGCGCCAGCAGCCGAGCCCAGGAAATGGGGCCGAACATTCAGTACTTC
>.|TRBD1|TRBV7-2|TRBJ2-2
CASSGQGATGELFF
TGTGCCAGCAGCGGACAGGGGGCAACCGGGGAGCTGTTTTTT
>once|TRBD2|TRBV12-5|TRBJ2-1
CASGVLAASYNEQFF
TGTGCTAGTGGTGTCCTAGCGGCCTCCTACAATGAGCAGTTCTTC
>.|.|TRBV19|TRBJ2-1
CASSIERSAYNEQFF
TGTGCCAGTAGTATAGAGAGGAGTGCCTACAATGAGCAGTTCTTC
>.|TRBD1|TRBV4-3|TRBJ1-1
CASRQQGSTEAFF
TGCGCCAGCCGCCAACAGGGGAGCACTGAAGCTTTCTTT
>.|TRBD1|TRBV2|TRBJ2-4
CASRWSLGQGNIQYF
TGTGCCAGCAGGTGGTCCTTGGGACAGGGAAACATTCAGTACTTC
>.|.|TRBV11-3|TRBJ2-5
CASSLDSRRGRGETQYF
TGTGCCAGCAGCTTAGATTCCAGGAGGGGCAGAGGAGAGACCCAGTACTTC
>.|.|TRBV27|TRBJ1-1
CASSLNRVSRKAFF
TGTGCCAGCAGTTTAAACAGGGTTTCAAGAAAAGCTTTCTTT
>few|TRBD2|TRBV5-1|TRBJ2-5
CASSFGSGGQETQYF
TGCGCCAGCAGCTTTGGTAGCGGGGGCCAGGAGACCCAGTACTTC
>.|TRBD1|TRBV4-2|TRBJ1-1
CASSQALGQGNTEAFF
TGTGCCAGCAGCCAAGCTCTAGGACAGGGGAACACTGAAGCTTTCTTT
>.|TRBD1|TRBV6-1|TRBJ1-2
CASSEPGQVIDYGYTF
TGTGCCAGCAGTGAACCTGGACAGGTGATCGACTATGGCTACACCTTC
>.|TRBD1|TRBV7-2|TRBJ2-7
CASSLEGTGAYEQYF
TGTGCCAGCAGCTTAGAGGGGACAGGGGCCTACGAGCAGTACTTC
>.|TRBD1|TRBV11-2|TRBJ1-4
CASSPIGTGEKLFF
TGTGCCAGCAGCCCAATCGGGACAGGGGAAAAACTGTTTTTT
>.|.|TRBV11-3|TRBJ1-1
CASSLLLYRYYLWTEAFF
TGTGCCAGCAGCTTACTCCTATACCGATACTACCTATGGACTGAAGCTTTCTTT
>many|.|TRBV6-1|TRBJ1-5
CASSEWGGLPPGQPQHF
TGTGCCAGCAGTGAATGGGGCGGACTACCGCCAGGGCAGCCCCAGCATTTT
>.|TRBD2|TRBV5-4|TRBJ2-2
CASSLYPSGRNTGELFF
TGTGCCAGCAGCTTGTACCCTAGCGGGAGAAATACCGGGGAGCTGTTTTTT
>.|.|TRBV18|TRBJ2-3
CASSPRVYSTDTQYF
TGTGCCAGCTCACCCCGGGTTTATAGCACAGATACGCAGTATTTT
>.|TRBD2|TRBV29-1|TRBJ2-5
CSVGLAGGSQETQYF
TGCAGCGTTGGGCTAGCGGGGGGGTCCCAAGAGACCCAGTACTTC
>.|.|TRBV7-9|TRBJ1-2
CASSTSTGFYGYTF
.
>.|.|TRBV9|TRBJ1-5
CASSPGADQPQHF
TGTGCCAGCAGCCCGGGTGCTGATCAGCCCCAGCATTTT